This T cell receptor beta chain originates from a study of CD8 T cells in ankylosing spondylitis. Generation of TCR beta libraries employed quantitative 5'-RACE incorporating molecular barcodes. TCRdb redid the calling of the 5' RACE reads with MiXCR, one entry per CDR3 protein. The profile shows around 150,000 distinct CDR3 sequences, under 55% of them singletons. CDR3 length: 16 residues. Trimming removed 3 bases from V and 0 bases from J, with 12 bases in between. For this clonotype: The antigen remains unidentified.

Study-wide findings and caveats: Disease-linked clones had a CD8+ phenotype and relatively low frequency in peripheral blood.

Material for sequencing was synovial fluid, either unsorted or a sorted T cell fraction (not recorded which). This chain links TRBV12-3 or TRBV12-4 with TRBJ2-1, with D possibly being TRBD2 (5 bases). The source of this sequence is a male donor with ankylosing spondylitis. The CDR3 nucleotides are TGTGCCAGCAGTTTCGAGGGCGCGAGCTCCTACAATGAGCAGTTCTTC. It codes for CASSFEGASSYNEQFF.